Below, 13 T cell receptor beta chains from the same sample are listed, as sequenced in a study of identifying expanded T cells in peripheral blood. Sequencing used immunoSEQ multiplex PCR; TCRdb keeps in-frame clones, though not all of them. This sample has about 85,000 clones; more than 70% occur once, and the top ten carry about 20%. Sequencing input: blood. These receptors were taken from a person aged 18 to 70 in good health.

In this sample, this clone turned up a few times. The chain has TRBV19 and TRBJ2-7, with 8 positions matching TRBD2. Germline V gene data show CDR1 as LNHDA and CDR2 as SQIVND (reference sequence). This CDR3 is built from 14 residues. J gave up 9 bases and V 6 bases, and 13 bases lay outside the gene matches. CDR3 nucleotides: TGTGCCAGTAGCCATGACCATAGCGGGGTACGGCAGTACTTC. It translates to CASSHDHSGVRQYF.

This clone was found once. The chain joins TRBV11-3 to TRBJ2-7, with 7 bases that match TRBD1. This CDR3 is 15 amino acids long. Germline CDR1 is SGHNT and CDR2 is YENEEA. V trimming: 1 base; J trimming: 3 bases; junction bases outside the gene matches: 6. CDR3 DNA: TGTGCCAGCAGCTTAGGGGTACAGGGGAACTACGAGCAGTACTTC. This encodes CASSLGVQGNYEQYF.

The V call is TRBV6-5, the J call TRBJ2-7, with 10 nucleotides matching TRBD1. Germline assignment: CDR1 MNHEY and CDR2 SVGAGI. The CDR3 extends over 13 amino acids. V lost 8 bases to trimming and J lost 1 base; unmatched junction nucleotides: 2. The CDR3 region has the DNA TGTGCCAGCGGACAGGGGGTTTCCTACGAGCAGTACTTC. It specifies CASGQGVSYEQYF.

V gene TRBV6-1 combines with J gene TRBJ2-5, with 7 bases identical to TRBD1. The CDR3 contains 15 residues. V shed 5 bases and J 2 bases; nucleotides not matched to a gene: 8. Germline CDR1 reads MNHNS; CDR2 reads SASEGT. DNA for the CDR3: TGTGCCAGCAGTCACGGACAGGCCCTACAAGAGACCCAGTACTTC. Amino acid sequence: CASSHGQALQETQYF.

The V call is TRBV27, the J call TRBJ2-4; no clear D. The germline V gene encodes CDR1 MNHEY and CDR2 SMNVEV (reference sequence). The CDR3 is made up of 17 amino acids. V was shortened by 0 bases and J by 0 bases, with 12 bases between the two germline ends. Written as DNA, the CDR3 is TGTGCCAGCAGTTTATCCTCCCCCCGGTTAGCCAAAAACATTCAGTACTTC. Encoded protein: CASSLSSPRLAKNIQYF.

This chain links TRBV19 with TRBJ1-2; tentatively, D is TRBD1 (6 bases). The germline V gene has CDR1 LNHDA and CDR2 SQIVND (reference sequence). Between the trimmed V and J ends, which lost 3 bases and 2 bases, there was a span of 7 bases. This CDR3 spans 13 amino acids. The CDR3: CASSMDRNYGYTF. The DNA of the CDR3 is TGTGCCAGTAGTATGGACAGAAACTATGGCTACACCTTC.

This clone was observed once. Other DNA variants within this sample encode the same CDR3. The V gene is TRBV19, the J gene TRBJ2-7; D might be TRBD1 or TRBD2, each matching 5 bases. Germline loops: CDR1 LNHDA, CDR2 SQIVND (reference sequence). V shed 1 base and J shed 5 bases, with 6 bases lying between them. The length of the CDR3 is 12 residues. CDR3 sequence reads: CASSIGGNEQYF. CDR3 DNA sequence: TGTGCCAGTAGTATAGGGGGGAACGAGCAGTACTTC.

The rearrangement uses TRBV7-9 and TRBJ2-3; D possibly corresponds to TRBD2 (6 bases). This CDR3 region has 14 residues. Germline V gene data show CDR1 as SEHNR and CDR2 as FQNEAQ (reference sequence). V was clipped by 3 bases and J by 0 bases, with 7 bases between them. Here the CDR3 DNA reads TGTGCCAGCAGCTTTGGGGGGAGCACAGATACGCAGTATTTT. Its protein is CASSFGGSTDTQYF.

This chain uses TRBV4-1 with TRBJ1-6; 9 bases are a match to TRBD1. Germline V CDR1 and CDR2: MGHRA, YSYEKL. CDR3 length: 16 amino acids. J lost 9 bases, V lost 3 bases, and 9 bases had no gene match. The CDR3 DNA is TGCGCCAGCAGCCAGACAGGGGGAACTATAACTTCACCCCTCCACTTT. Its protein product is CASSQTGGTITSPLHF.

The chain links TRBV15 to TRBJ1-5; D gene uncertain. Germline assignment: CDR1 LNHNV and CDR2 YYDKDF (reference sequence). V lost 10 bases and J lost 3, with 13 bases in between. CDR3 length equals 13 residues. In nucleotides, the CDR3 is TGTGCCATTTCCCTCGGTGACAATCAGCCCCAGCATTTT. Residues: CAISLGDNQPQHF.

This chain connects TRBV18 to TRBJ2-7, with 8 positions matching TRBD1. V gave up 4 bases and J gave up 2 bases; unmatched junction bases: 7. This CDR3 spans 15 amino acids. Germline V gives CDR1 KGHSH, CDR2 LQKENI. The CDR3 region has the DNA TGTGCCAGCTCACTCCCCGACAGGGGCACCTACGAGCAGTACTTC. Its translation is CASSLPDRGTYEQYF.

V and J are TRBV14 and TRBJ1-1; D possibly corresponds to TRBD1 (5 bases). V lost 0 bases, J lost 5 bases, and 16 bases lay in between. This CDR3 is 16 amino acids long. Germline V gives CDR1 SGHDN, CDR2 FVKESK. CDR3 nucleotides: TGTGCCAGCAGCCAAGAGAGCAAGGGGAGGAGGACTGAAGCTTTCTTT. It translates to CASSQESKGRRTEAFF.

Here the CDR3 DNA reads TGCGCCAGCAGCCACCCAGGGGGGGCGAACACCGGGGAGCTGTTTTTT. Translation: CASSHPGGANTGELFF. The chain joins TRBV4-1 to TRBJ2-2; D assignment may be TRBD1 or TRBD2 (7 bases each). The V gene lost 3 bases and the J gene lost 0 bases, with 11 bases spanning the gap. This CDR3 has 16 residues. Per the germline V gene, CDR1 is MGHRA and CDR2 is YSYEKL.